One and the same sample provided the 7 T cell receptor beta chains below, sequenced in a study of T cell changes during pregnancy in multiple sclerosis. Clones were read by immunoSEQ multiplex PCR, and TCRdb kept only the in-frame ones, dropping some. The table shows approximately 10,000 clones, with around 80% occurring only once. The input for sequencing was CD8+ T cells from peripheral blood mononuclear cells, taken in the third trimester of pregnancy. The receptors stem from a female donor in good health, enrolled as a control in a pregnancy study.

The chain carries TRBV6-5 and TRBJ2-7; 12 nucleotides align to TRBD2. J was trimmed by 2 bases and V by 6 bases; bases with no gene match: 5. The CDR3 length is 15 residues. CDR1 and CDR2 from the germline V gene are MNHEY and SVGAGI. CDR3 protein: CASSSSSGGAYEQYF. For the CDR3, the DNA is TGTGCCAGCAGCTCTTCTAGCGGGGGGGCCTACGAGCAGTACTTC.

The chain is built from TRBV15 and TRBJ2-1, with a weak D call TRBD1 (6 bases). CDR3 length: 13 residues. Per the germline V gene, CDR1 is LNHNV and CDR2 is YYDKDF (reference sequence). The germline V and J ends were trimmed by 8 bases and 0 bases, with 8 bases remaining between them. Written as DNA, the CDR3 is TGTGCCACCTCGGACAGCTCCTACAATGAGCAGTTCTTC. Translating gives CATSDSSYNEQFF.

The chain joins TRBV4-1 to TRBJ2-1; D is ambiguous. Trimming stripped 6 bases from V and 5 bases from J, with 5 bases between. The CDR3 length is 11 residues. Germline values: CDR1 MGHRA, CDR2 YSYEKL. CDR3 sequence: CASSLNNEQFF. The CDR3 bases are TGCGCCAGCAGTCTTAACAATGAGCAGTTCTTC.

The chain employs TRBV6-4 and TRBJ2-6; D remains unclear. The V end was cut by 0 bases, the J end by 0 bases, with 9 bases between. Germline V gene data show CDR1 as MRHNA and CDR2 as SNTAGT. The CDR3 is made up of 17 amino acids. CDR3 nucleotides: TGTGCCAGCAGTGACTCGAGTACGTCCTCTGGGGCCAACGTCCTGACTTTC. It is translated as CASSDSSTSSGANVLTF.

The chain joins TRBV7-2 to TRBJ2-5; D is possibly TRBD2 (6 bases). Germline V gene data show CDR1 as SGHTA and CDR2 as FQGNSA. V gave up 1 base and J gave up 5 bases, with 8 bases separating them. CDR3 length: 13 amino acids. CDR3 sequence (DNA): TGTGCCAGCAGCTTAGTACGGGGGGAGACCCAGTACTTC. Protein product: CASSLVRGETQYF.

The chain combines TRBV7-6 with TRBJ2-7, with D possibly being TRBD2 (5 bases). The CDR3 is 14 residues long. V was clipped by 5 bases and J by 2 bases, with 13 bases between them. Germline CDR1 reads SGHVS; CDR2 reads FNYEAQ. CDR3 region: CASSIREPPYEQYF. The CDR3 nucleotides are TGTGCCAGCAGCATCCGGGAACCTCCCTACGAGCAGTACTTC.

The CDR3 protein is CASSDRGDGYTF. In nucleotides, the CDR3 is TGTGCCAGCAGCGACAGGGGAGACGGCTACACCTTC. The genes are TRBV9 and TRBJ1-2, with 7 nucleotides matching TRBD1. The CDR3 loop spans 12 amino acids. J gave up 8 bases and V 3 bases, and 4 bases lay outside the gene matches. Looked up from germline, CDR1 is SGDLS and CDR2 is YYNGEE. Using reference TRBV9 and TRBJ1-2 for the parts outside the CDR3, the full variable domain is DSGVTQTPKHLITATGQRVTLRCSPRSGDLSVYWYQQSLDQGLQFLIQYYNGEERAKGNILERFSAQQFPDLHSELNLSSLELGDSALYFCASSDRGDGYTFGSGTRLTVV.